Below are 7 T cell receptor beta chains sequenced from a single sample in a study of T cells in Graves' hyperthyroidism and ophthalmopathy. The CDR3 regions of TCR beta were amplified from RNA transcripts. The HTBI primer set served for first-round RT-PCR of the TCR CDR3. TCRdb reanalysed the multiplex PCR reads using MiXCR and keeps one entry per CDR3 protein. The data show about 350,000 distinct CDR3 sequences, roughly 13% seen once. The specimen was blood. All receptors come from a woman aged 40 to 50 with Graves' ophthalmopathy.

This clonotype occurred many times. The chain uses TRBV9 and TRBJ2-5; possibly TRBD2 for D (6 bases). Germline loops: CDR1 SGDLS, CDR2 YYNGEE. The CDR3 contains 15 residues. The V and J ends lost 3 bases and 5 bases respectively, with 17 bases between them. The CDR3 protein is CASSGSGTPGETQYF. The DNA for the CDR3 is TGTGCCAGCAGCGGCTCCGGGACTCCAGGGGAGACCCAGTACTTC.

This chain joins TRBV3-1 and TRBJ1-3, with D possibly TRBD1 on 6 matching bases. V was clipped by 2 bases and J by 4 bases, with 18 bases between them. Germline-derived CDR1 and CDR2 are LGHDT and YNNKEL (reference sequence). The CDR3 is made up of 17 amino acids. The CDR3 DNA follows: TGTGCCAGCAGCCAAATTATACAGGGATTATCGGGAAACACCATATATTTT. It encodes CASSQIIQGLSGNTIYF.

This clonotype was picked up many times. V gene TRBV2 combines with J gene TRBJ2-1; D may be TRBD2 (6 bases). The CDR3 contains 13 residues. Trimming took off 5 bases at V and 8 bases at J, with 13 bases between the two ends. The germline gives CDR1 SNHLY, CDR2 FYNNEI. The CDR3 nucleotides read TGTGCCAGCAGTCGGGCCTGGGGGGATGAGCAGTTCTTC. Translation: CASSRAWGDEQFF.

This clonotype was seen at least ten times. The rearrangement uses TRBV2 and TRBJ2-3, with a tentative D call TRBD2 (5 bases). The CDR3 is 13 amino acids. V lost 10 bases, J lost 0 bases, and 11 bases lay in between. Germline V lookup: CDR1 SNHLY, CDR2 FYNNEI. Here the CDR3 DNA reads TGTGCCAAGCGGACTGGGAGCACAGATACGCAGTATTTT. Translation: CAKRTGSTDTQYF.

This clonotype has a count of ten or more. V gene TRBV12-3 or TRBV12-4 combines with J gene TRBJ1-1; TRBD1 agrees at 7 bases. Unmatched junction bases numbered 6, after V lost 4 bases and J lost 1 base. This CDR3 has 15 amino acids. The CDR3 protein is CASSSRTGGNTEAFF. The CDR3 DNA reads TGTGCCAGCAGTTCCCGGACAGGAGGGAACACTGAAGCTTTCTTT.

This chain uses TRBV14 with TRBJ2-5, with D unclear. Per germline, CDR1 SGHDN and CDR2 FVKESK. The V end lost 0 bases, the J end lost 5 bases, and 16 bases lay between the germline ends. This CDR3 comprises 16 residues. The CDR3 DNA is TGTGCCAGCAGCCAAGATAAGGTCCGGGTGCGCGAGACCCAGTACTTC. It translates to CASSQDKVRVRETQYF.

This clonotype was detected only a few times. This could be a read error, since a much larger clone is one nucleotide away. The genes are TRBV29-1 and TRBJ1-2; 11 nucleotides align to TRBD1. The CDR3 is 15 amino acids. Germline lookup yields CDR1 SQVTM and CDR2 ANQGSEA. Unmatched junction bases numbered 6, after V lost 3 bases and J lost 3 bases. CDR3: CSVDIRGQGDYGYTF. The CDR3, as DNA: TGCAGCGTTGATATCAGGGGACAGGGGGACTATGGCTACACCTTC.